These T cell receptor beta chains were read from a single sample in a study of post-analysis software for immune sequencing data. TCRdb reprocessed the PCR reads with MiXCR, giving one entry per CDR3 protein. The sample has some 800,000 distinct CDR3 sequences; about half are singletons. The sample taken for sequencing was blood. These receptors all stem from a girl aged 5 to 17 with multiple sclerosis. The CDR3 runs from the conserved cysteine through the conserved F or W. The D gene is left open where the match is weak. Some rows mark clone size as missing; the rest say once, few, many or name a class of expanded clone.

cdr3_nt	cdr3_aa	d_call	j_call	v_call	clone_size
TGTGCCAGCAGCTTTCCCCGCCGGCCGGACGGAGGGGACCCTACACCCCTCCACTTT	CASSFPRRPDGGDPTPLHF	.	TRBJ1-6	TRBV7-9	few
TGTGCCAGCAGCCCGAACTCAACAACCCACACGAGCTCCTACGAGCAGTACTTC	CASSPNSTTHTSSYEQYF	.	TRBJ2-7	TRBV21-1	.
TGCAGTGCTAGACCTCACGGGGTGCTTTCACCCCTCCACTTT	CSARPHGVLSPLHF	.	TRBJ1-6	TRBV20-1	.
TGTGCCAGCAGCTTTGGGAAGGACCTCTCTGGGGCCAACGTCCTGACTTTC	CASSFGKDLSGANVLTF	.	TRBJ2-6	TRBV7-9	.
TGTGCCAGCAGCTTAGAGGGACTAGCGGGAGTCGATGAGCAGTTCTTC	CASSLEGLAGVDEQFF	TRBD2	TRBJ2-1	TRBV11-2	.
TGTGCCAGCAGCACTCTGGACACTTACACTGAAGCTTTCTTT	CASSTLDTYTEAFF	.	TRBJ1-1	TRBV7-9	.
TGTGCCAGCAGCCAAAACGGAGAACGTCCCTACTATGGCTACACCTTC	CASSQNGERPYYGYTF	.	TRBJ1-2	TRBV4-2	.
TGTGCCAGCAGCTTACATCGGACTAGTCTTATGCAGTATTTT	CASSLHRTSLMQYF	TRBD2	TRBJ2-3	TRBV7-3	.
TGTGCCAGCTATAACTATGGCTACACCTTC	CASYNYGYTF	.	TRBJ1-2	TRBV25-1	many
TGCGCCAGCAGCCAAGGAACAGGGGGCTCTGGGGCCAACGTCCTGACTTTC	CASSQGTGGSGANVLTF	TRBD1	TRBJ2-6	TRBV4-3	many
TGTGCCAGCAGTTCGCTATCGGGAGCCTACAATGAGCAGTTCTTC	CASSSLSGAYNEQFF	.	TRBJ2-1	TRBV6-2/TRBV6-3	.
TGTGCCAGCAGCTTAGAGACAGGGGGCGTACGCTACACCTTC	CASSLETGGVRYTF	TRBD1	TRBJ1-2	TRBV7-9	.
TGTGCCAGCAGCCCCAAGTTCGACAGGGTGGAGACCCAGTACTTC	CASSPKFDRVETQYF	TRBD1	TRBJ2-5	TRBV7-2	few
TGTGCCAGCAGCAACCGACTAGACTCCTACAATGAGCAGTTCTTC	CASSNRLDSYNEQFF	.	TRBJ2-1	TRBV7-9	.
TGTGCCAGCAGCTATCGGGACAGCTCTGGGGCCAACGTCCTGACTTTC	CASSYRDSSGANVLTF	TRBD1	TRBJ2-6	TRBV7-3	.
TGCGCCAGCAGCTTGGGGACCCCCAACCAAGAGACCCAGTACTTC	CASSLGTPNQETQYF	.	TRBJ2-5	TRBV5-1	few
TGTGCCAGCAGCCAAGCTATGGCCAGTTCCGCCTACGAGCAGTACTTC	CASSQAMASSAYEQYF	.	TRBJ2-7	TRBV3-1	.
TGCAGCGTTGAACAGGGGGCTACGCAGTATTTT	CSVEQGATQYF	TRBD1	TRBJ2-3	TRBV29-1	.
TGTGCCGGCAGCTTAGGAGAGGGGGCAGGATATCAGCAGTACTTC	CAGSLGEGAGYQQYF	TRBD1	TRBJ2-7	TRBV7-2	few
TGCAGCGCCTGCCCACTAGCGGGAGGGCCTTCGGTCAATGAGCGGTTCTTC	CSACPLAGGPSVNERFF	TRBD2	TRBJ2-1	TRBV29-1	once
TGTGCCTGGACGGACGGTTCTAACTATGGCTACACCTTC	CAWTDGSNYGYTF	.	TRBJ1-2	TRBV30	.
TGTGCCAGCAGTCTCATTTGGACTAGTTCTTCCACAGATACGCAGTATTTT	CASSLIWTSSSTDTQYF	TRBD2	TRBJ2-3	TRBV12-3/TRBV12-4	.
TGTGCCAGCAGCAAAAGCTGGGCAGGCTCCCCCGGCGGCTACACCTTC	CASSKSWAGSPGGYTF	.	TRBJ1-2	TRBV21-1	.
TGCAGTGCTATTGGTAACGAGCAGTACTTC	CSAIGNEQYF	.	TRBJ2-7	TRBV20-1	once
TGTGCCAGCAGAGAGGACGGGTACAATGAGCAGTTCTTC	CASREDGYNEQFF	.	TRBJ2-1	TRBV6-2/TRBV6-3	.
TGTGCCAGCAGCCGCAGGGGCGGGAGTCACCCCCGCGAGCAGTACTTC	CASSRRGGSHPREQYF	.	TRBJ2-7	TRBV12-3/TRBV12-4	few
TGTGCCAGCAGTTTGTCGGTCGCTGAAGCTTTCTTT	CASSLSVAEAFF	.	TRBJ1-1	TRBV12-3/TRBV12-4	few
TGTGCCAGCAGCTTAGCTCTCAGCCCCTACGAGCAGTACTTC	CASSLALSPYEQYF	.	TRBJ2-7	TRBV7-9	.
TGTGCCACCGAGGGACCGCAAAACTATGGCTACACCTTC	CATEGPQNYGYTF	.	TRBJ1-2	TRBV24-1	few
TGTGCCAGCAACACCTTAGAGGAGTCGGGTGAGGATACGCAGTATTTT	CASNTLEESGEDTQYF	.	TRBJ2-3	TRBV28	few
TGCGCCAGCAGCCAAGATCGGTTAGGGGCGGACACTGAAGCTTTCTTT	CASSQDRLGADTEAFF	.	TRBJ1-1	TRBV4-3	.
TGTGCCAGCTCACGCTTCGGTCTAGCGGCTAGCACAGATACGCAGTATTTT	CASSRFGLAASTDTQYF	TRBD2	TRBJ2-3	TRBV18	.
TGTGCCAGCACCCCTGTTGCAACTAATGAAAAACTGTTTTTT	CASTPVATNEKLFF	.	TRBJ1-4	TRBV12-3/TRBV12-4	.
TGTGCCAGCGCCAAAGGGGGGGAGCAGTACTTC	CASAKGGEQYF	.	TRBJ2-7	TRBV6-1	.
TGTGCCAGCAGCTTGCAAATAGGGGGACAGGGGCCGCCGGGCTATGGCTACACCTTC	CASSLQIGGQGPPGYGYTF	TRBD1	TRBJ1-2	TRBV7-6	.
TGCGCCAGCAGCCAAGATAGCGGCCGACTAGCTTCAGATACGCAGTATTTT	CASSQDSGRLASDTQYF	TRBD2	TRBJ2-3	TRBV4-3	few
TGTGCCAGCAGCTTAGGAACTTCATGGGGCGCTTCGGATGAAAAACTGTTTTTT	CASSLGTSWGASDEKLFF	.	TRBJ1-4	TRBV7-2	.
TGTGCCAGCAGTTTAGTTCGGAACTGTGGCTACACCTTC	CASSLVRNCGYTF	.	TRBJ1-2	TRBV28	.
TGTGCTAGTGGTACCCCGGGGGGCTACGAGCAGTACTTC	CASGTPGGYEQYF	TRBD2	TRBJ2-7	TRBV12-5	.
TGCAGCGTCAAGACAGGGTCTCTTAGCGAGCAGTACTTC	CSVKTGSLSEQYF	TRBD1	TRBJ2-7	TRBV29-1	few
TGTGCCAGCAGCTTAGTGGGCGGGAAATACAATGAGCAGTTCTTC	CASSLVGGKYNEQFF	.	TRBJ2-1	TRBV11-2	.